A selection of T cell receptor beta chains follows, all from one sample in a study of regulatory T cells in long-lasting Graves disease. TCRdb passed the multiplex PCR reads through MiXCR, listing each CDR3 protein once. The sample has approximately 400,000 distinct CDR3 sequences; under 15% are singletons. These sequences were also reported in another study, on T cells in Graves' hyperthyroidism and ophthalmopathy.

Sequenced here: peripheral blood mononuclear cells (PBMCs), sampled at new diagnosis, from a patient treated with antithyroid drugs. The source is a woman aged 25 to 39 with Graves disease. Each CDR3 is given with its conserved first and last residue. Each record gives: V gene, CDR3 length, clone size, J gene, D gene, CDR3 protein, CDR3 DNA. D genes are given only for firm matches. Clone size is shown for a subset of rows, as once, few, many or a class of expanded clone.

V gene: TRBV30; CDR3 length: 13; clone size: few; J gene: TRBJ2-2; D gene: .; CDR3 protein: CAWNLRLSGELFF; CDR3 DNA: TGTGCCTGGAACCTAAGGTTGAGCGGGGAGCTGTTTTTT
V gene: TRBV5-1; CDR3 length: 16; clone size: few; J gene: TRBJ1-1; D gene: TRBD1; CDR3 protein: CASSPTRTGKNTEAFF; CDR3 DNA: TGCGCCAGCAGCCCAACCCGGACAGGTAAAAACACTGAAGCTTTCTTT
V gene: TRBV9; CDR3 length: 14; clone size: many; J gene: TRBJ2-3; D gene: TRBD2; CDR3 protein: CASSEGTSGRTQYF; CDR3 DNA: TGTGCCAGCAGCGAAGGGACTAGCGGGCGTACGCAGTATTTT
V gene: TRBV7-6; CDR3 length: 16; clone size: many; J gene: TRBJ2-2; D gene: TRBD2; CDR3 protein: CASTTGGSGTTGELFF; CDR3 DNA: TGTGCCAGCACCACAGGTGGTAGCGGGACCACCGGGGAGCTGTTTTTT
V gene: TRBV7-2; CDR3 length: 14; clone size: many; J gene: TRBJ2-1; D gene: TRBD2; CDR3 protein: CASSVTGTSNEQFF; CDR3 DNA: TGTGCCAGCAGTGTAACCGGGACTAGCAATGAGCAGTTCTTC
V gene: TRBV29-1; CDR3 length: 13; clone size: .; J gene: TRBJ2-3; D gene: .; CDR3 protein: CSVGIGQRDTQYF; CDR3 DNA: TGCAGCGTTGGAATTGGACAGCGGGATACGCAGTATTTT
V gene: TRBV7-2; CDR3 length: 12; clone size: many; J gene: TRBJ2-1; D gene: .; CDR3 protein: CASSFRYNEQFF; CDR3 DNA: TGTGCCAGCAGCTTCCGCTACAATGAGCAGTTCTTC
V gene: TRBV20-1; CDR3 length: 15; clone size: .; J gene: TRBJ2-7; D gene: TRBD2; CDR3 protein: CSARAGTSGIYEQYF; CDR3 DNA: TGCAGTGCTAGAGCTGGGACTAGCGGGATTTACGAGCAGTACTTC
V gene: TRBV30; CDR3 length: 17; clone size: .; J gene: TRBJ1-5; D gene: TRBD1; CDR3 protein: CARRQGRMDMGNQPQHF; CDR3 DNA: TGTGCCCGACGACAGGGTCGCATGGATATGGGCAATCAGCCCCAGCATTTT
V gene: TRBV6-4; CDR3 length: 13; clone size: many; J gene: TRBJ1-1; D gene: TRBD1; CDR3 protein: CARQTGEGTEAFF; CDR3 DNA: TGTGCCAGGCAGACAGGGGAAGGGACTGAAGCTTTCTTT
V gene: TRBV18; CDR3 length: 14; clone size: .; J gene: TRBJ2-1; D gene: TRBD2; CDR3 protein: CASSTGLATTEQFF; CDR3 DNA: TGTGCCAGCTCAACAGGACTAGCGACAACTGAGCAGTTCTTC
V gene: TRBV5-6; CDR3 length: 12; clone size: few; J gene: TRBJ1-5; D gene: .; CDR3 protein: CASSQRDQPQHF; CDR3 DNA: TGTGCCAGCAGCCAAAGGGATCAGCCCCAGCATTTT
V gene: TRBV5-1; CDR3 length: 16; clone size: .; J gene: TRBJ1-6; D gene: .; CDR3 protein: CASSLVQGDYNSPLHF; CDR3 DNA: TGCGCCAGCAGCTTGGTCCAGGGAGACTATAATTCACCCCTCCACTTT
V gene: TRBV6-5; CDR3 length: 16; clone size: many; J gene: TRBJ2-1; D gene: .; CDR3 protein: CASSLRRTSSYNEQFF; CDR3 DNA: TGTGCCAGCAGTTTACGCCGGACGTCCTCCTACAATGAGCAGTTCTTC